Listed here are 8 T cell receptor beta chains from one sample, sequenced in a study of long-term antiretroviral therapy in people with HIV. With survey level as its setting, the immunoSEQ assay was v3.0. The assay was immunoSEQ multiplex PCR, and TCRdb's table has in-frame clones only and misses some. The table lists tens of thousands of clones, roughly 79% of them singletons, with approximately 12% in the top ten. Sequences were derived from unsorted PBMCs, sampled 0.1 years before starting antiretroviral therapy. These TCRs come from a man aged 40-55 years with HIV.

This chain connects TRBV28 to TRBJ2-2, with D possibly matching TRBD1 (7 bases). The V and J ends lost 10 bases and 5 bases respectively, with 17 bases between them. Germline V gene sequence: CDR1 MDHEN, CDR2 SYDVKM. The length of the CDR3 is 14 residues. CDR3 residues: CATSWRGLTGELFF. The CDR3 nucleotides read TGTGCCACCAGCTGGAGGGGGCTTACCGGGGAGCTGTTTTTT.

This clone was seen a single time. The chain has TRBV5-1 and TRBJ2-2; a weak D match, TRBD2 (6 bases). The CDR3 spans 14 residues. CDR1 and CDR2 from the germline V gene are SGHRS and YFSETQ. Trimming removed 7 bases from V and 2 bases from J, with 12 bases in between. The CDR3 here is CASRGILNTGELFF. The CDR3 nucleotides are TGCGCCAGCCGGGGGATTTTAAACACCGGGGAGCTGTTTTTT.

The chain links TRBV7-2 to TRBJ2-7, with 11 bases that match TRBD2. This CDR3 has 15 amino acids. Trimming at V came to 6 bases and at J to 3 bases, leaving 7 bases not matched to a gene. Germline CDR1 SGHTA, CDR2 FQGNSA. The DNA of the CDR3 is TGTGCCAGCAGTTTTCTAGCGGGAGGCAACTACGAGCAGTACTTC. Translating it yields CASSFLAGGNYEQYF.

The rearrangement uses TRBV30 and TRBJ1-2, with 7 bases fitting TRBD1. The CDR3 runs 12 residues. V lost 5 bases and J lost 1; bases outside the gene matches: 1. Germline V gives CDR1 GTSNPN, CDR2 SVGIG (reference sequence). The CDR3 DNA is TGTGCCTGGGGGGACAGTAACTATGGCTACACCTTC. Protein sequence: CAWGDSNYGYTF.

The chain is built from TRBV10-3 and TRBJ1-1; possibly TRBD1 for D (5 bases). Germline assignment: CDR1 ENHRY and CDR2 SYGVKD. The germline V and J ends were trimmed by 7 bases and 2 bases, with 11 bases remaining between them. The CDR3 is 13 residues long. The CDR3 spells CAITKQVNTEAFF. The CDR3 DNA sequence: TGTGCCATCACAAAACAGGTCAACACTGAAGCTTTCTTT.

The CDR3 sequence: CSVEDEGLGSFYEQYF. DNA of the CDR3: TGCAGCGTTGAAGATGAAGGGCTAGGATCCTTTTACGAGCAGTACTTC. V usage is TRBV29-1 and J usage is TRBJ2-7, with D unclear. Germline values: CDR1 SQVTM, CDR2 ANQGSEA. The CDR3 has 16 residues. V lost 0 bases and J lost 4, with 19 bases in between.

CDR3 loop: CANTAGVGSSTDTQYF. Here the CDR3 DNA reads TGTGCCAACACGGCGGGAGTGGGGAGTAGCACAGATACGCAGTATTTT. The chain carries TRBV2 and TRBJ2-3, with TRBD2 matching over 7 bases. V trimming: 10 bases; J trimming: 0 bases; junction bases outside the gene matches: 13. The CDR3 is made up of 16 amino acids. CDR1 and CDR2 from the germline V gene are SNHLY and FYNNEI. The full variable domain, with the rest looked up from reference TRBV2 and TRBJ2-3, is EPEVTQTPSHQVTQMGQEVILRCVPISNHLYFYWYRQILGQKVEFLVSFYNNEISEKSEIFDDQFSVERPDGSNFTLKIRSTKLEDSAMYFCANTAGVGSSTDTQYFGPGTRLTVL.

This chain joins TRBV5-1 and TRBJ2-5; D is perhaps TRBD2 (6 bases). The V end lost 7 bases, the J end lost 1 base, and 11 bases lay between the germline ends. The germline CDR1 and CDR2 sequences are SGHRS and YFSETQ. The CDR3 consists of 13 residues. CDR3 amino acids: CASARGSQETQYF. DNA of the CDR3: TGCGCCAGCGCCCGGGGGAGCCAAGAGACCCAGTACTTC.